This TCR beta chain was sequenced in a study of blood T cell repertoires in COVID-19. Study information: Samples of COVID-19 (acute and convalescent) were obtained from the United States, Italy and Spain. PBMCs, B-cell-depleted T cells, or T cells provided the cDNA or gDNA that made up the material.

CDR3 length: 15 residues. V shed 2 bases and J shed 8 bases, with 16 bases lying between them. Germline CDR1 is MNHNS and CDR2 is SASEGT. Per the original methods: It was from reference gene primer amplification that nucleated cell counts were estimated. Method: immunoSEQ multiplex PCR; TCRdb's copy keeps in-frame clones and lacks some. V, J and clone size are taken as reported in that table, and D and trimming were inferred from the DNA itself. The sample records 100,000 to 150,000 clones, about 85% being singletons. Sequencing was done on a sample of peripheral blood. This TCR was sampled from an elderly man with active or convalescent COVID-19. The chain employs TRBV6-1 and TRBJ2-1, with a tentative D call TRBD1 (5 bases). The CDR3 DNA follows: TGTGCCAGCAGTGAAAGACAGAAGGGGTGGGATGAGCAGTTCTTC. Translation: CASSERQKGWDEQFF.